The following is a T cell receptor (beta chain) sequence with its context. TCRdb's table, derived via immunoSEQ multiplex PCR, lists solely in-frame clones and lacks some. The data contain around 250,000 clones, approximately 91% of them singletons. This CDR3 has 14 residues. In germline, CDR1 is KGHSH, CDR2 LQKENI. Trimming cost V 2 bases and J 5 bases; bases outside gene matches: 3. The data stem from a study of blood T cell repertoires in COVID-19. In the study overall: Donors in the United States, Italy and Spain gave samples during acute or convalescent COVID-19. The cDNA or gDNA used as material had been derived from T cells, B-cell-depleted T cells, or PBMCs.

The sample consisted of PBMCs or T cells enriched from blood (not recorded which). This TCR derives from a human donor in a cohort exposed to, infected with or recovered from COVID-19 (not recorded which). The donor label of this sample is uncertain. The chain recombines TRBV18 with TRBJ1-5, with 7 bases identical to TRBD1. CDR3 sequence: CASSPGTEYQPQHF. The CDR3, as DNA: TGTGCCAGCTCACCAGGGACAGAGTATCAGCCCCAGCATTTT. Full variable domain (rest looked up from reference TRBV18 and TRBJ1-5): NAGVMQNPRHLVRRRGQEARLRCSPMKGHSHVYWYRQLPEEGLKFMVYLQKENIIDESGMPKERFSAEFPKEGPSILRIQQVVRGDSAAYFCASSPGTEYQPQHFGDGTRLSIL.